This T cell receptor (beta chain) was sequenced for a study of breast tumors, draining lymph nodes, adjacent tissues. Study observations and caveats: Tumor TCR diversity was below lymph nodes but above nontumor tissue. Tumor T cell lymph node origin was a supported hypothesis, not proven. Luminal-like breast cancer showed significantly greater tumor-nontumor repertoire similarity than basal-like breast cancer did.

Regarding this clonotype: Its antigen is not known.

TCRdb independently ran MiXCR on the multiplex PCR reads; one entry per CDR3 protein. The sample lists 150,000 to 200,000 distinct CDR3 sequences, roughly 31% occurring once. Axillary draining lymph nodes of breast cancer patients supplied the node samples. In germline, CDR1 is SGHVS, CDR2 FQNEAQ. The ends lost 0 bases at V and 1 base at J; junction bases unmatched: 5. The CDR3 loop spans 18 amino acids. The specimen was axillary lymph node tissue. This TCR was sampled from a female donor with breast cancer. Some clones in this sample may be carry-over from other donors' samples. J is TRBJ2-5 and V is TRBV7-8; 13 bases align to TRBD2. The CDR3 DNA sequence: TGTGCCAGCAGCTTAGCAGGGGGACTAGCGGGATCCCAAGAGACCCAGTACTTC. It codes for CASSLAGGLAGSQETQYF. Supplemented by reference TRBV7-8 and TRBJ2-5, the full variable domain reads GAGVSQSPRYKVAKRGQDVALRCDPISGHVSLFWYQQALGQGPEFLTYFQNEAQLDKSGLPSDRFFAERPEGSVSTLKIQRTQQEDSAVYLCASSLAGGLAGSQETQYFGPGTRLLVL.